This entry concerns a single T cell receptor beta chain. This entry belongs to a study of blood T cells in healthy people across ages. Combining a sample-barcoded 5' primer with a J-beta primer mix, a second PCR ran for roughly 7 to 12 cycles. Each CDR3 protein is one row after TCRdb ran MiXCR on the 5' RACE reads. Among about 700,000 distinct CDR3 sequences listed, roughly 32% were seen once. Sequenced input: blood. This TCR derives from a woman older than 75 in good health.

The CDR3 loop is CSAHSGQATTGELFF. Here the CDR3 DNA reads TGCAGTGCACACTCCGGACAGGCAACGACCGGGGAGCTGTTTTTT. This chain connects TRBV20-1 to TRBJ2-2, with 7 bases fitting TRBD1. This CDR3 is built from 15 residues. The germline V gene encodes CDR1 DFQATT and CDR2 SNEGSKA (reference sequence). V was pared by 6 bases and J by 5 bases, with 12 bases of the junction left unmatched.